The rows below give T cell receptor beta chains drawn from one sample of a study of blood T cells in healthy people across ages. TCRdb ran MiXCR on the 5' RACE reads and lists one entry per CDR3 protein. The sample has hundreds of thousands of distinct CDR3 sequences; 40% to 50% are singletons. The sequenced sample was blood. These receptors were taken from a man aged 55 to 70 in good health. CDR3s include the opening cysteine and the closing phenylalanine or tryptophan.

length: 16
V: TRBV7-9
J: TRBJ2-7
CDR3: CASSLRAASRGVEQYF

length: 12
V: TRBV6-2/TRBV6-3
J: TRBJ2-1
CDR3: CASSYPAGGGFF

length: 17
V: TRBV12-3/TRBV12-4
J: TRBJ2-2
CDR3: CASSLARGTGGPGELFF

length: 15
V: TRBV7-9
J: TRBJ2-5
CDR3: CASSYNPTSQETQYF

length: 14
V: TRBV20-1
J: TRBJ1-5
CDR3: CSARAGYGNQPQHF

length: 14
V: TRBV5-1
J: TRBJ1-1
CDR3: CASSFSGGTPEAFF

length: 18
V: TRBV11-3
J: TRBJ2-3
CDR3: CASSSGQGSRLLTDTQYF

length: 12
V: TRBV30
J: TRBJ2-7
CDR3: CAWGRDNYEQYF

length: 14
V: TRBV7-2
J: TRBJ1-4
CDR3: CASSLQASNEKLFF

length: 16
V: TRBV18
J: TRBJ2-1
CDR3: CASSRPGRNLVDEQFF

length: 15
V: TRBV11-2
J: TRBJ1-4
CDR3: CASSPRQPNNEKLFF

length: 15
V: TRBV7-9
J: TRBJ2-3
CDR3: CASSQGQPGTDTQYF

length: 16
V: TRBV6-6
J: TRBJ2-7
CDR3: CASSYLGQKGSYEQYF

length: 13
V: TRBV6-2/TRBV6-3
J: TRBJ2-3
CDR3: CASSYGQRDTQYF

length: 14
V: TRBV6-5
J: TRBJ1-2
CDR3: CASSGRDGTYGYTF

length: 14
V: TRBV29-1
J: TRBJ2-7
CDR3: CSVARQGAAYEQYF

length: 14
V: TRBV12-3/TRBV12-4
J: TRBJ2-5
CDR3: CASRRGQGVETQYF

length: 12
V: TRBV20-1
J: TRBJ1-2
CDR3: CSAVQGVLGYTF

length: 18
V: TRBV6-1
J: TRBJ2-6
CDR3: CASSPVFRGGGGANVLTF

length: 13
V: TRBV10-3
J: TRBJ2-1
CDR3: CAITETGDNEQFF

length: 14
V: TRBV7-9
J: TRBJ2-7
CDR3: CASRDRDNPHEQYF

length: 13
V: TRBV2
J: TRBJ1-2
CDR3: CAIRTGSGYGYTF

length: 15
V: TRBV29-1
J: TRBJ2-2
CDR3: CSVATGDTNTGELFF

length: 14
V: TRBV12-3/TRBV12-4
J: TRBJ1-6
CDR3: CASSGGPHNSPLHF

length: 14
V: TRBV27
J: TRBJ2-7
CDR3: CASSLASGLYEQYF

length: 11
V: TRBV20-1
J: TRBJ2-1
CDR3: CSQGRGHEQFF

length: 11
V: TRBV30
J: TRBJ1-2
CDR3: CAFRGVRGYTF

length: 15
V: TRBV9
J: TRBJ2-5
CDR3: CASSVDRGPQETQYF

length: 12
V: TRBV28
J: TRBJ2-4
CDR3: CASRKAKNIQYF

length: 10
V: TRBV20-1
J: TRBJ2-1
CDR3: CSAHNNEQFF

length: 15
V: TRBV28
J: TRBJ2-7
CDR3: CASSLGSGEGYEQYF

length: 14
V: TRBV5-1
J: TRBJ1-2
CDR3: CASSLDAANYGYTF

length: 15
V: TRBV10-3
J: TRBJ2-1
CDR3: CAISEGQEGNNEQFF

length: 13
V: TRBV27
J: TRBJ1-6
CDR3: CASKTGQVSPLHF

length: 14
V: TRBV20-1
J: TRBJ2-2
CDR3: CSAKSTVGAGELFF

length: 15
V: TRBV4-3
J: TRBJ1-1
CDR3: CASSPDALLGTEAFF

length: 13
V: TRBV7-2
J: TRBJ1-2
CDR3: CASSIQGSDGYTF

length: 17
V: TRBV7-9
J: NA
CDR3: CASSPGETSGADETQYF